This T cell receptor beta chain was sequenced for a study of spatial heterogeneity in lung cancer. The library protocol tagged each TCR cDNA with a unique molecular identifier. TCRdb analysed the 5' RACE reads with MiXCR anew, one entry per CDR3 protein. In the table there are tens of thousands of distinct CDR3 sequences, less than 8.5% of which are singletons. The CDR3 has 18 amino acids. The germline gives CDR1 MNHEY, CDR2 SVGEGT. Trimming cost V 2 bases and J 7 bases; bases outside gene matches: 13. Time point of the sample: sample taken at primary tumor resection. Samples came from approximately 65 TRACERx patients with untreated early-stage lung cancer.

This material consisted of PBMCs, taken at surgery. This TCR was sampled from a female donor with early-stage non-small cell lung cancer. The gene calls are TRBV6-2 or TRBV6-3 and TRBJ2-2, with 10 nucleotides matching TRBD2. For the CDR3, the DNA is TGTGCCAGCAGTTACCCTACCAGCGGGAGGGCCAATAGCGGGGAGCTGTTTTTT. This codes for CASSYPTSGRANSGELFF.